This T cell receptor (beta chain) originates from a study of post-analysis software for immune sequencing data. Study-wide results and caveats: Included in a set of five TRBV segments more frequent in patients than controls were TRBV5-6, TRBV5-1 and TRBV20-1.

V gave up 0 bases and J gave up 5 bases; unmatched junction bases: 5. This CDR3 region has 15 residues. A remark on this clonotype: Its antigen is undetermined.

The TCR beta cDNA libraries carried unique molecular identifiers. TCRdb ran MiXCR on the PCR reads and lists one entry per CDR3 protein. Of 450,000 to 650,000 distinct CDR3 sequences in the sample, around 40% were seen once. The sequence was obtained from a girl under 18 with multiple sclerosis. The gene calls are TRBV12-3 or TRBV12-4 and TRBJ2-7, with 9 nucleotides matching TRBD2. The sequencing input was blood. In nucleotides, the CDR3 is TGTGCCAGCAGTTTAGCGTCTAGCGGGGCCCACGAGCAGTACTTC. Translated, it gives CASSLASSGAHEQYF.